The clone carrying this T cell receptor beta chain has more than one count but fewer than ten. Its target is unknown. Germline trimming cut 2 bases from V and 2 bases from J; bases unmatched to any gene: 5. Germline CDR1 is SGHKS and CDR2 is YYEKEE (reference sequence). This CDR3 region has 17 residues. The sample originates from a study of T-cell memory formation after mild COVID-19. Study summary: TCR clusters mostly belonged to single donors.

5'RACE primed at constant segments yielded TCR alpha and TCR beta cDNA libraries bearing sample barcodes and UMIs. A single record per CDR3 protein comes from TCRdb applying MiXCR to the 5' RACE reads. The sample has 450,000 to 650,000 distinct CDR3 sequences, about a sixth seen once. General study points: CD4/CD8 balance characterized clones contracting day 15 to 85, and CD4+ skew characterized later expanders. The appearance of some responding clones in pre-infection memory suggested that cross-reactive memory joined.

Specimen: PBMCs or a T cell subset sorted from them (not recorded which). The sequence derives from an adult woman who had mild COVID-19 (a few samples of this study predate the infection). Cell type and time point are not known. The chain links TRBV5-5 to TRBJ2-3; 13 nucleotides line up with TRBD2. Written as DNA, the CDR3 is TGTGCCAGCAGCTTTCAACTAGCGGGGGGGTACACAGATACGCAGTATTTT. It encodes CASSFQLAGGYTDTQYF. Combining the CDR3 with reference TRBV5-5 and TRBJ2-3 gives the whole variable domain DAGVTQSPTHLIKTRGQQVTLRCSPISGHKSVSWYQQVLGQGPQFIFQYYEKEERGRGNFPDRFSARQFPNYSSELNVNALLLGDSALYLCASSFQLAGGYTDTQYFGPGTRLTVL.